This T cell receptor beta chain was identified in a study of shared clonotypes between healthy human individuals. Study-level results: On the whole, naive subsets had larger estimated richness than memory subsets had. Some clonotypes were shared by all four sorted-subset donors, while others were not shared. The non-shared ones had lower generation probabilities than the shared ones.

To note about this clone: No antigen is known for it.

An approximately 200 ng quantity of DNA, roughly 32,000 T cell genomes, went into the sorted-subset replicate PCRs. Here immunoSEQ multiplex PCR was the method, and the copy in TCRdb shows in-frame clones only, minus some. Of about 2.4 million clones listed, approximately 93% are singletons. Donors included only healthy HIV-negative adults lacking recent acute infections or vaccinations. This CDR3 has 17 residues. CDR1 is SGHRS, CDR2 YFSETQ, per germline. The V gene lost 1 base and the J gene lost 6 bases, with 19 bases spanning the gap. The receptor was isolated from a young man in good health. Some clones in this sample may be carry-over from other donors' samples. This chain links TRBV5-1 with TRBJ2-2, with a weak D call TRBD2 (5 bases). Sequencing was performed on naive CD4+ T cells from PBMCs. Subset noted: CD45RA+ positively selected. Written as DNA, the CDR3 is TGCGCCAGCAGCTTGCGTAACTTGGGGAGAGCCGCCGGGGAGCTGTTTTTT. Residues: CASSLRNLGRAAGELFF.